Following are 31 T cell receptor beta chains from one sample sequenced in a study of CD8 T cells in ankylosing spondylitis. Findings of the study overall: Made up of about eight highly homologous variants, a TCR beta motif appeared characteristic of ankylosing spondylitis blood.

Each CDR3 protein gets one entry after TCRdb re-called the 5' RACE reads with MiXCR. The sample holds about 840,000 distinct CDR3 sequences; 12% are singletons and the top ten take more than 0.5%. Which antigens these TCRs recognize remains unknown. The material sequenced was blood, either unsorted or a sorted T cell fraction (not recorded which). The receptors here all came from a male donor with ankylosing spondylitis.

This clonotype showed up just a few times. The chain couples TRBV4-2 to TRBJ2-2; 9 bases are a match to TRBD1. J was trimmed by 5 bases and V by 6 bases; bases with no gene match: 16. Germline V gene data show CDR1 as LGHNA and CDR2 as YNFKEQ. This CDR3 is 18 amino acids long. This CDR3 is CASSREQTGGSTTGELFF. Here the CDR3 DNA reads TGTGCCAGCAGTCGGGAACAAACAGGGGGCTCAACGACCGGGGAGCTGTTTTTT.

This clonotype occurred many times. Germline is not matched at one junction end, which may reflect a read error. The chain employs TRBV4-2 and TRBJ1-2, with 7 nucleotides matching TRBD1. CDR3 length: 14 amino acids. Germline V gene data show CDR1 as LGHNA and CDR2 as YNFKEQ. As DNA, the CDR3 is TGCGCCAGCAGCCAGGACAGGTCTAACTATGGCTACACCTTC. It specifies CASSQDRSNYGYTF.

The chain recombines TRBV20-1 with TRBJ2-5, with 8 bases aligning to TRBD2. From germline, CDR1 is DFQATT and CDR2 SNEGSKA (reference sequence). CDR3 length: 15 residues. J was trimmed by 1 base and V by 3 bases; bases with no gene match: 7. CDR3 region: CSASPSGGPQETQYF. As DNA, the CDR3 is TGCAGTGCTAGTCCCTCGGGAGGGCCCCAAGAGACCCAGTACTTC.

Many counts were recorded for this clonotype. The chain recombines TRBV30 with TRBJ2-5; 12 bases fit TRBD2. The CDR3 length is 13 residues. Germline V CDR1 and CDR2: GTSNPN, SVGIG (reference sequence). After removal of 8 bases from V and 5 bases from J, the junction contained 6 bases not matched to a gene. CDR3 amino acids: CASRLAGAETQYF. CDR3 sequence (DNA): TGTGCCAGTAGACTAGCGGGGGCCGAGACCCAGTACTTC.

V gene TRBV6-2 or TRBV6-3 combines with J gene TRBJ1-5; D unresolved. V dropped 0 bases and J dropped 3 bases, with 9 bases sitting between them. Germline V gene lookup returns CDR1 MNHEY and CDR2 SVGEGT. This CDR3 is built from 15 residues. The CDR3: CASSYSSRNNQPQHF. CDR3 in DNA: TGTGCCAGCAGTTACTCATCCAGGAACAATCAGCCCCAGCATTTT.

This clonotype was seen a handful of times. The CDR3 loop is CASSLGHLQETQYF. The CDR3 nucleotides are TGCGCCAGCAGCTTGGGACACCTCCAAGAGACCCAGTACTTC. The chain couples TRBV5-1 to TRBJ2-5; no clear D gene. Deletions cut 0 bases from V and 1 base from J, with 7 bases between. CDR1 and CDR2 from the germline V gene are SGHRS and YFSETQ. This CDR3 is built from 14 residues.

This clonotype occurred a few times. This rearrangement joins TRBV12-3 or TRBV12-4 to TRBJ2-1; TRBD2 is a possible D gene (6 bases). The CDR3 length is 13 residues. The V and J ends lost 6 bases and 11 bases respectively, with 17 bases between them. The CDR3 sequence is CASRTRRGDKQFF. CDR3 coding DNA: TGTGCCAGCAGGACCCGGAGGGGTGATAAGCAGTTCTTC.

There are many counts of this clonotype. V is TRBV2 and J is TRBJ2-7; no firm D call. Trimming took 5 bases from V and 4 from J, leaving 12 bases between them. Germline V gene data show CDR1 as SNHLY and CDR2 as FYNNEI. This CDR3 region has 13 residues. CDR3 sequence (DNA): TGTGCCAGCAGTTTCCTTATGGGATACGAGCAGTACTTC. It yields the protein CASSFLMGYEQYF.

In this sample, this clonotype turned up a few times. The CDR3 DNA follows: TGTGCCAGCAGTGTCCGCCCGGGACTGATTCTTAACTATGGCTACACCTTC. It yields the protein CASSVRPGLILNYGYTF. V usage is TRBV6-1 and J usage is TRBJ1-2; a possible D gene is TRBD1 (5 bases). The CDR3 runs 17 residues. In germline, CDR1 is MNHNS, CDR2 SASEGT. With 4 bases removed from V and 1 base from J, the gap between germline ends came to 19 bases.

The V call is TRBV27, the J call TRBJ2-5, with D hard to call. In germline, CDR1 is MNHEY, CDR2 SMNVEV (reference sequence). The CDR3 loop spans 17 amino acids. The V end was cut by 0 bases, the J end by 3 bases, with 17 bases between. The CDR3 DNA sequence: TGTGCCAGCAGTTTATCGAGTTTCTCGGTTTATGAAGAGACCCAGTACTTC. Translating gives CASSLSSFSVYEETQYF.

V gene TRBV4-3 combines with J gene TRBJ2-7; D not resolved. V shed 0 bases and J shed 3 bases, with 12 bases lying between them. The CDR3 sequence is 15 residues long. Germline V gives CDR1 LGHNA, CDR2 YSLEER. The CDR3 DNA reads TGCGCCAGCAGCCAAGAGGTGGGGTCCAACTACGAGCAGTACTTC. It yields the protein CASSQEVGSNYEQYF.

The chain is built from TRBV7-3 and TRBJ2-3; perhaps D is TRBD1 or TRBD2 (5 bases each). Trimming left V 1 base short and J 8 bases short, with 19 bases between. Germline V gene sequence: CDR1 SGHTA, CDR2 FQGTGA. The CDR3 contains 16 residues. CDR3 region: CASSLKGTPKTGTQYF. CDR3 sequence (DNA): TGTGCCAGCAGCTTAAAAGGGACCCCCAAGACCGGTACGCAGTATTTT.

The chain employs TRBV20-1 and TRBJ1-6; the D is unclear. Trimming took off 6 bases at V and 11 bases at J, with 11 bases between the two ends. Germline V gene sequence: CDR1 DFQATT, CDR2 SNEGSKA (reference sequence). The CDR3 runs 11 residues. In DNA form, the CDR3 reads TGCAGTGCCGGTATTCTACCACCCCTCCACTTT. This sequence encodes CSAGILPPLHF.

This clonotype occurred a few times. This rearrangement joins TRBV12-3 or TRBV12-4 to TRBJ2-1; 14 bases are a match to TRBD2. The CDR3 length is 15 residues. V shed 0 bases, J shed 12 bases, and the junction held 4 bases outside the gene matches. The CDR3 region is CASSLAGTSGSRQFF. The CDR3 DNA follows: TGTGCCAGCAGTTTAGCGGGGACTAGCGGGAGTCGGCAGTTCTTC.

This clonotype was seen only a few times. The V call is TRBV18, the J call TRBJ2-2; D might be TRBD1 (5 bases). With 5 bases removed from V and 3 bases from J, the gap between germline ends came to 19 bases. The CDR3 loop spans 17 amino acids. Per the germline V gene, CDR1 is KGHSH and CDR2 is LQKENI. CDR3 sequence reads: CASSIRRNRQYTGELFF. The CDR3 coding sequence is TGTGCCAGCTCAATTCGGCGGAACAGGCAATACACCGGGGAGCTGTTTTTT.

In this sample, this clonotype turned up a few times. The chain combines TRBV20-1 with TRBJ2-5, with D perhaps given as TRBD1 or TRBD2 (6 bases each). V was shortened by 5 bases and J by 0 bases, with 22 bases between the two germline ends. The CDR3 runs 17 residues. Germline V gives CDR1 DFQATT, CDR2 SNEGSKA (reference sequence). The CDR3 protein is CSAEDFIGGFYQETQYF. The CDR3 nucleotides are TGCAGTGCTGAAGATTTCATAGGGGGGTTCTACCAAGAGACCCAGTACTTC.

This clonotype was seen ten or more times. For the CDR3, the DNA is TGTGCCATCGCGGACTTCCCTAATGAAAAACTGTTTTTT. Translating it yields CAIADFPNEKLFF. The chain couples TRBV10-3 to TRBJ1-4, with D unclear. Germline CDR1 reads ENHRY; CDR2 reads SYGVKD. V lost 8 bases, J lost 3 bases, and 10 bases lay in between. The CDR3 covers 13 residues.

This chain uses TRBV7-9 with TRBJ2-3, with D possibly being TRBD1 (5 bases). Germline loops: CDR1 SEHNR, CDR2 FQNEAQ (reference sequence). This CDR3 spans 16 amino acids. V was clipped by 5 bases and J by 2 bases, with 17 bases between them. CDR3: CASSPWGRSLTDTQYF. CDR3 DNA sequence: TGTGCCAGCAGCCCATGGGGCAGGTCCCTCACAGATACGCAGTATTTT.

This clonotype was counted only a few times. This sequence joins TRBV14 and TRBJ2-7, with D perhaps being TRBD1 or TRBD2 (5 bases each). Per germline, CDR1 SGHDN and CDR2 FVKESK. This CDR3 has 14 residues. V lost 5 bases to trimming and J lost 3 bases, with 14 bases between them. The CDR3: CASSGLLGVYEQYF. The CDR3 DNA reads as TGTGCCAGCAGCGGCCTACTAGGGGTCTACGAGCAGTACTTC.

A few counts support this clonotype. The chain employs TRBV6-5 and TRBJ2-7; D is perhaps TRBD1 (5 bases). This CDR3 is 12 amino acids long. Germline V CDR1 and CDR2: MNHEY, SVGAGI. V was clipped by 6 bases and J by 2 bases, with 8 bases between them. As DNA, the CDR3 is TGTGCCAGCAGGGGGCCCACCTACGAGCAGTACTTC. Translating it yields CASRGPTYEQYF.

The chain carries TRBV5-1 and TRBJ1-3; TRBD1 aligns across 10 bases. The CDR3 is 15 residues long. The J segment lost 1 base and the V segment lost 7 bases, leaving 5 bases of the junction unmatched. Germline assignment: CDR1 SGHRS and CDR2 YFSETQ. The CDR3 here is CASRDRGVSGNTIYF. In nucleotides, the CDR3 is TGCGCCAGCCGGGACAGGGGAGTTTCTGGAAACACCATATATTTT.

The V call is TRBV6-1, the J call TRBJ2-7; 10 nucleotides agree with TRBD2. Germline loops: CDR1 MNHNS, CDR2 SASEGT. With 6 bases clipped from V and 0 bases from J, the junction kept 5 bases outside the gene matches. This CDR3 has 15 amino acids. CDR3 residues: CASREREGLSYEQYF. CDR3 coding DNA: TGTGCCAGCAGGGAGCGGGAGGGCCTCTCCTACGAGCAGTACTTC.

CDR3 protein: CATSDPGQGSSGKQYF. Written as DNA, the CDR3 is TGTGCCACCAGTGATCCCGGACAGGGCTCCTCCGGTAAGCAGTACTTC. The chain couples TRBV24-1 to TRBJ2-7, with 8 bases that match TRBD1. Germline V gene sequence: CDR1 KGHDR, CDR2 SFDVKD. This CDR3 region has 16 residues. Trimming took 3 bases from V and 8 from J; bases not matched to a gene: 14.

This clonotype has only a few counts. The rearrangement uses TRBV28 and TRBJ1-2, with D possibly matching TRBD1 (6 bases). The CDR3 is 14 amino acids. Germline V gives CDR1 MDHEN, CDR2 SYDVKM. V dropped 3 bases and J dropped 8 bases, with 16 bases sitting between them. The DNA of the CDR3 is TGTGCCAGCAGTTTGTCAGGGGCTGCGGGAGGCTACACCTTC. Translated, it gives CASSLSGAAGGYTF.

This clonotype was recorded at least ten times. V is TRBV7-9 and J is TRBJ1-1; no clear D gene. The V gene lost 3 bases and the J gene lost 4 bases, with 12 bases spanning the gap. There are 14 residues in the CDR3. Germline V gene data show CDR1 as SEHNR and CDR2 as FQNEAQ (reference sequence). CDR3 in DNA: TGTGCCAGCAGCTTTACGGGAGCTGGCACTGAAGCTTTCTTT. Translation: CASSFTGAGTEAFF. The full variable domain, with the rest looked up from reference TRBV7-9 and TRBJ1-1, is DTGVSQNPRHKITKRGQNVTFRCDPISEHNRLYWYRQTLGQGPEFLTYFQNEAQLEKSRLLSDRFSAERPKGSFSTLEIQRTEQGDSAMYLCASSFTGAGTEAFFGQGTRLTVV.

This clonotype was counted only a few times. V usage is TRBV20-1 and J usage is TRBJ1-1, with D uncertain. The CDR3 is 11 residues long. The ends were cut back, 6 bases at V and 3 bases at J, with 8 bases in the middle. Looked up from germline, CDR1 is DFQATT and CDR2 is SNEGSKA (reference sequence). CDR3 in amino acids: CSAPRHTEAFF. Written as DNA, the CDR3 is TGCAGTGCCCCTCGCCACACTGAAGCTTTCTTT.

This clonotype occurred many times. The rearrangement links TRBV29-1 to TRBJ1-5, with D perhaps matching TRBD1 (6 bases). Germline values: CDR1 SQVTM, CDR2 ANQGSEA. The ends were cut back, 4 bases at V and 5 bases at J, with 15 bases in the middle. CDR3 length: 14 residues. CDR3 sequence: CSVGEGGRDQPQHF. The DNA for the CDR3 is TGCAGCGTTGGGGAGGGGGGCAGGGATCAGCCCCAGCATTTT.

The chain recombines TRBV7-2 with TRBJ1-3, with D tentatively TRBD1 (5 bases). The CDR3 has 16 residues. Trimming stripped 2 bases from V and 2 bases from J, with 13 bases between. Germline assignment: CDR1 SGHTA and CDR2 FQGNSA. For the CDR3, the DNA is TGTGCCAGCAGCTTAAGACAGCTCATTACTGGAAACACCATATATTTT. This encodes CASSLRQLITGNTIYF.

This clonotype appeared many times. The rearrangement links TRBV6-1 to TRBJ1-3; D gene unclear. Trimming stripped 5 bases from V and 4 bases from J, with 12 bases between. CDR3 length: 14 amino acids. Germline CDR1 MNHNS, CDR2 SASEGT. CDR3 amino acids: CASSRLGSGNTIYF. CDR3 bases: TGTGCCAGCAGTCGCTTGGGGTCAGGAAACACCATATATTTT.

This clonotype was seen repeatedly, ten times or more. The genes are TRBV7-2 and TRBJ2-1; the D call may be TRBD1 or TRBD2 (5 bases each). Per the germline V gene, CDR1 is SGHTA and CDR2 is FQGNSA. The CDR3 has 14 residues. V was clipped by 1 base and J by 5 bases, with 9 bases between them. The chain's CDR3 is CASSLVRGDNEQFF. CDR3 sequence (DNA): TGTGCCAGCAGCTTAGTAAGGGGAGACAATGAGCAGTTCTTC.

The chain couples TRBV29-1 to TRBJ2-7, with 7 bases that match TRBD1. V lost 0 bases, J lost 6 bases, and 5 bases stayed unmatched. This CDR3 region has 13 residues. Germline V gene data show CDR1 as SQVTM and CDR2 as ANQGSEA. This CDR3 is CSVEDSQGLEQYF. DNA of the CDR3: TGCAGCGTTGAAGATTCACAGGGGCTCGAGCAGTACTTC.